This T cell receptor beta chain originates from a study of early T cells in non-severe SARS-CoV-2 infection (dated by TCRdb to about 2021). With regard to the full study: Because TCR sequencing was done on bulk RNA from unsorted whole blood, the alpha and beta chains could not be paired.

This was a case-control study nested in a cohort of healthcare workers in London, UK, who had nasopharyngeal swab PCR tests and blood samples taken every week. Between 23 and 31 March 2020, the week of the UK lockdown, healthcare workers were enrolled and then followed up weekly for as long as 16 weeks. The paper as a whole reports these results and caveats: VDJdb matching was skewed toward anti-spike CD8 responses and likely underestimated virus-specific expansions by missing private and CD4 specificities.

The library was generated by 5' RACE. Instrument used: NextSeq 500. Unique molecular identifiers were attached to individual cDNA molecules in the TCR library protocol so that sequencing error and PCR bias could be corrected. Both TCR alpha and beta chains were sequenced, and tight co-correlation was observed between alpha and beta sequence abundances in each sample. The study's processing was this. Decombinator V4 was used to annotate the V gene, J gene and CDR3 of the TCR sequences. Expanded TCRs were defined as changing significantly between any two time points under a Poisson model with p below 0.0001. TCR abundances were normalised to the total number of TCRs sequenced per sample and expressed as counts per million. MAIT TCRs were defined by TRAV1-2 paired with TRAJ12, TRAJ20 or TRAJ33, and iNKT TCRs by TRAV10 paired with TRAJ18. VDJdb, accessed 1 November 2021, was searched for CMV, EBV and SARS-CoV-2 annotated TCRs, excluding TCRs annotated for multiple antigens. The public reads were reprocessed in TCRdb via fastp at Q25 and MiXCR, keeping in-frame beta chains. Rows are combined by CDR3 protein, so each entry shows the most common genes and DNA. Clone size and V and J calls follow TCRdb, not the original study. The sample table lists 55,000 to 80,000 distinct CDR3 sequences, 10% to 15% of them with a count of one. 5% to 6.5% of the sample comes from the top ten.

The CDR3 starts with the cysteine, ends with the phenylalanine, and has 13 residues. Only the CDR3 part of the read is kept: 39 bases, read in frame from the first base. From a lookup of the germline V gene, CDR1 and CDR2 are SQVTM and ANQGSEA. V is trimmed back by 7 bases and J by 6 bases, and the junction contains 11 bases that no gene match accounts for. This clonotype was counted ten times or more. Its recognized antigen is unknown. Base qualities are not at hand, and no much larger clone is one base apart. The chain is encoded by TRBV29-1 joined to TRBJ2-7; 8 bases in the middle match TRBD1. The source is an adult who was a healthcare worker with PCR-confirmed SARS-CoV-2 infection or an uninfected control (not recorded which). Sequenced material: whole blood. The CDR3 protein: CSAKQGVVGEQYF. The nucleotide sequence reads as follows: TGCAGCGCAAAACAGGGGGTGGTGGGCGAGCAGTACTTC.